The clone carrying this T cell receptor (beta chain) was found a few times. Resections from corrective heart surgery supplied the thymus tissue. This sample is drawn from a study of human thymus T cells. V was pared by 1 base and J by 5 bases, with 3 bases of the junction left unmatched. Per the germline V gene, CDR1 is LGHNA and CDR2 is YNFKEQ. The length of the CDR3 is 16 residues. Here immunoSEQ multiplex PCR was the method, and the copy in TCRdb shows in-frame clones only, minus some. The data show around 130,000 clones, with around 95% seen just once and more than 0.02% held by the top ten. The specimen sequenced was thymus tissue. This sequence originates from a boy under three years old with a congenital heart defect but otherwise immunologically healthy. This chain uses TRBV4-2 with TRBJ2-2; TRBD1 matches 11 bases. CDR3 in amino acids: CASSQAGTGGTGELFF. The CDR3 coding sequence is TGTGCCAGCAGCCAAGCCGGGACAGGGGGGACCGGGGAGCTGTTTTTT.